These 16 T cell receptor beta chains were sequenced from one sample in a study of T cells in Graves' hyperthyroidism and ophthalmopathy. RNA transcripts yielded amplified TCR beta CDR3 regions. HTBI primers were used for first-round RT-PCR of the TCR CDR3. Via MiXCR, TCRdb re-called the multiplex PCR reads, giving one row per CDR3 protein. The sample lists under 600,000 distinct CDR3 sequences, approximately 15% occurring once. The sequencing sample was made of blood. These receptors came from a woman aged 40-49 years with Graves' ophthalmopathy.

This clonotype was seen a few times. The chain couples TRBV28 to TRBJ2-5; 7 nucleotides agree with TRBD2. Trimming cost V 6 bases and J 2 bases; bases outside gene matches: 3. Germline-derived CDR1 and CDR2 are MDHEN and SYDVKM. The CDR3 extends over 13 amino acids. For the CDR3, the DNA is TGTGCCAGCAGACCTAGCGGACAAGAGACCCAGTACTTC. It translates to CASRPSGQETQYF.

This clonotype was recorded a few times. This chain links TRBV10-3 with TRBJ2-7; D is possibly TRBD2 (7 bases). Looked up from germline, CDR1 is ENHRY and CDR2 is SYGVKD. Trimming pared 8 bases from V and 4 bases from J, leaving 24 bases between. The CDR3 consists of 16 residues. The CDR3 DNA reads as TGTGCCATCCAAGAGCCCGCGGGGGCAGGACGATACGAGCAGTACTTC. Its translation is CAIQEPAGAGRYEQYF.

The chain carries TRBV6-1 and TRBJ1-2; D might be TRBD1 (5 bases). The CDR3 consists of 15 residues. The germline V gene has CDR1 MNHNS and CDR2 SASEGT. Deletions cut 1 base from V and 3 bases from J, with 12 bases between. The DNA of the CDR3 is TGTGCCAGCAGTGAAGGGCCGGGGCGGCACTATGGCTACACCTTC. Residues: CASSEGPGRHYGYTF.

The chain joins TRBV11-2 to TRBJ2-3; 10 nucleotides match TRBD1. V lost 4 bases and J lost 4; bases outside the gene matches: 8. This CDR3 comprises 16 residues. Germline V gives CDR1 SGHAT, CDR2 FQNNGV. Here the CDR3 reads CASSSRSGTGADTQYF. CDR3 sequence (DNA): TGTGCCAGCAGCTCACGGTCCGGGACAGGGGCAGATACGCAGTATTTT.

This clonotype appeared many times. The rearrangement links TRBV2 to TRBJ2-5, with 14 positions matching TRBD2. Germline V CDR1 and CDR2: SNHLY, FYNNEI. V trimming: 7 bases; J trimming: 6 bases; junction bases outside the gene matches: 7. This CDR3 has 15 amino acids. CDR3 amino acids: CASTPTSGGVKTQYF. The CDR3 DNA reads TGTGCCAGCACTCCGACTAGCGGGGGGGTAAAGACCCAGTACTTC.

Ten or more counts support this clonotype. This chain uses TRBV18 with TRBJ2-6, with 7 bases identical to TRBD1. This CDR3 is 14 amino acids long. Germline V gene sequence: CDR1 KGHSH, CDR2 LQKENI. V dropped 6 bases and J dropped 4; count of bases not matched to a gene: 3. CDR3: CASSQGQGANVLTF. The DNA of the CDR3 is TGTGCCAGCTCCCAGGGACAGGGGGCCAACGTCCTGACTTTC.

The gene calls are TRBV14 and TRBJ2-2; TRBD2 matches 8 bases. The CDR3 covers 15 residues. Germline V gene sequence: CDR1 SGHDN, CDR2 FVKESK. V shed 7 bases, J shed 2 bases, and the junction held 6 bases outside the gene matches. Here the CDR3 DNA reads TGTGCCAGCAACGCGGGGGGCCCAAACACCGGGGAGCTGTTTTTT. This codes for CASNAGGPNTGELFF.

This clonotype was seen ten or more times. The junction and the germline gene differ at one end; a read error may be behind it. The chain couples TRBV28 to TRBJ2-7, with a weak D call TRBD1 (6 bases). The CDR3 extends over 11 amino acids. Germline-derived CDR1 and CDR2 are MDHEN and SYDVKM. Here the CDR3 reads CASSSGHRTNF. The CDR3 coding sequence is TGTGCCAGCAGTTCGGGACATCGGACCAACTTC.

This clonotype has at least ten counts. J is TRBJ1-1 and V is TRBV27, with a possible D match to TRBD1 (5 bases). Germline lookup yields CDR1 MNHEY and CDR2 SMNVEV (reference sequence). V gave up 7 bases and J gave up 7 bases, with 16 bases separating them. CDR3 length equals 13 residues. CDR3 sequence (DNA): TGTGCCAGCACCCCCCATCAAGGGGATGAAGCTTTCTTT. Translating gives CASTPHQGDEAFF.

This clonotype was picked up a small number of times. This rearrangement joins TRBV6-2 or TRBV6-3 to TRBJ2-1, with 8 bases aligning to TRBD2. The trim removed 0 bases at V and 4 bases at J, leaving 2 bases unmatched. The CDR3 is 15 amino acids. Germline CDR1 MNHEY, CDR2 SVGEGT. The CDR3 coding sequence is TGTGCCAGCAGTTACTCGCCGGGGGGGTACAATGAGCAGTTCTTC. Its translation is CASSYSPGGYNEQFF.

This clonotype was seen a few times. The V gene is TRBV7-9, the J gene TRBJ2-1, with 7 positions matching TRBD2. The CDR3 loop spans 15 amino acids. V was clipped by 2 bases and J by 3 bases; unmatched bases: 4. The V gene's germline CDR1 is SEHNR and CDR2 FQNEAQ (reference sequence). This chain's CDR3 is CASSLQTGGYNEQFF. In DNA form, the CDR3 reads TGTGCCAGCAGCTTACAAACGGGAGGCTACAATGAGCAGTTCTTC.

This clonotype was seen a handful of times. The chain couples TRBV2 to TRBJ2-1; D remains unclear. CDR3 length: 12 amino acids. Germline values: CDR1 SNHLY, CDR2 FYNNEI. The V end was cut by 7 bases, the J end by 9 bases, with 13 bases between. In DNA form, the CDR3 reads TGTGCCAGCACTGGCTCCGCCATTGAGCAGTTCTTC. It specifies CASTGSAIEQFF.

The chain links TRBV4-1 to TRBJ1-5, with D tentatively TRBD1 (5 bases). This CDR3 contains 15 residues. With 0 bases removed from V and 0 bases from J, the gap between germline ends came to 6 bases. Germline V lookup: CDR1 MGHRA, CDR2 YSYEKL. CDR3 protein: CASSQDGGSNQPQHF. Here the CDR3 DNA reads TGCGCCAGCAGCCAAGATGGGGGTAGCAATCAGCCCCAGCATTTT.

This clonotype appeared many times. The chain employs TRBV2 and TRBJ2-3, with 8 nucleotides matching TRBD2. The trim removed 1 base at V and 4 bases at J, leaving 10 bases unmatched. The CDR3 loop spans 17 amino acids. Germline V lookup: CDR1 SNHLY, CDR2 FYNNEI. The CDR3 region is CASSEVRPGRASDTQYF. CDR3 DNA: TGTGCCAGCAGTGAAGTCCGTCCCGGGAGGGCTTCAGATACGCAGTATTTT.

There are a few counts of this clonotype. The chain carries TRBV6-2 or TRBV6-3 and TRBJ1-6, with 9 bases aligning to TRBD1. Germline lookup yields CDR1 MNHEY and CDR2 SVGEGT. V lost 6 bases and J lost 0; bases outside the gene matches: 12. This CDR3 region has 19 residues. CDR3 sequence: CASSLKGQGLNSYNSPLHF. Written as DNA, the CDR3 is TGTGCCAGCAGCTTAAAAGGACAGGGGCTAAACTCCTATAATTCACCCCTCCACTTT.

This clonotype turned up a few times. The V call is TRBV6-1, the J call TRBJ2-6; TRBD1 might be the D (5 bases). The CDR3 has 16 amino acids. Germline V gene data show CDR1 as MNHNS and CDR2 as SASEGT. The V and J ends lost 6 bases and 0 bases respectively, with 12 bases between them. CDR3 sequence (DNA): TGTGCCAGCAGAGTCACAGGTTTCTCTGGGGCCAACGTCCTGACTTTC. This translates into CASRVTGFSGANVLTF.